What follows are 9 T cell receptor beta chains derived from one specimen sequenced in a study of CD8+CD57+ T cells in acquired aplastic anemia. Investigators profiled TCR beta VDJ and CDR3 from genomic DNA template. In TCRdb, the reads were re-called with MiXCR into one record per CDR3 protein. The data hold about 170,000 distinct CDR3 sequences, with about 60% observed a single time. What was sequenced was sorted CD4+, CD8+, or CD8+CD57+ T cells (not recorded which) from PBMCs. The receptors originated from a human donor in good health.

The chain links TRBV20-1 to TRBJ1-5; D unresolved. Trimming left V 3 bases short and J 6 bases short, with 12 bases between. CDR3 length: 13 amino acids. Germline CDR1 is DFQATT and CDR2 is SNEGSKA (reference sequence). Here the CDR3 DNA reads TGCAGTGCTAGCGCCGGGGAAGGTCAGCCCCAGCATTTT. It is translated as CSASAGEGQPQHF.

The V gene is TRBV19, the J gene TRBJ2-3, with 8 bases matching TRBD1. There are 16 residues in the CDR3. The germline CDR1 and CDR2 sequences are LNHDA and SQIVND (reference sequence). Losses at the gene ends were 5 bases for V and 2 bases for J; bases not matched to a gene: 9. The CDR3: CASSASRGLHTDTQYF. The CDR3 DNA follows: TGTGCCAGTAGTGCGTCCAGGGGGCTCCACACAGATACGCAGTATTTT. Full variable domain (rest looked up from reference TRBV19 and TRBJ2-3): DGGITQSPKYLFRKEGQNVTLSCEQNLNHDAMYWYRQDPGQGLRLIYYSQIVNDFQKGDIAEGYSVSREKKESFPLTVTSAQKNPTAFYLCASSASRGLHTDTQYFGPGTRLTVL.

The gene calls are TRBV7-6 and TRBJ2-2, with D possibly being TRBD1 (5 bases). V lost 7 bases and J lost 5, with 11 bases in between. The CDR3 has 13 residues. The germline gives CDR1 SGHVS, CDR2 FNYEAQ. This CDR3 is CASTPQATGELFF. The CDR3 nucleotides are TGTGCCAGCACCCCACAGGCGACCGGGGAGCTGTTTTTT.

This chain uses TRBV20-1 with TRBJ2-7; TRBD1 might be the D (6 bases). The CDR3 is 12 amino acids. Deletions cut 3 bases from V and 3 bases from J, with 9 bases between. The germline CDR1 and CDR2 sequences are DFQATT and SNEGSKA (reference sequence). The CDR3 loop reads CSASTRGYEQYF. CDR3 bases: TGCAGTGCTAGCACCAGGGGCTACGAGCAGTACTTC.

This chain links TRBV9 with TRBJ2-7; no definite D call. This CDR3 has 15 amino acids. Germline-derived CDR1 and CDR2 are SGDLS and YYNGEE. V lost 0 bases to trimming and J lost 0 bases, with 10 bases between them. The CDR3: CASSVDLARSYEQYF. CDR3 in DNA: TGTGCCAGCAGCGTAGATTTGGCCCGCTCCTACGAGCAGTACTTC.

CDR3 sequence: CASSFSDRAAGQYF. Here the CDR3 DNA reads TGTGCCAGCAGTTTTAGCGACAGGGCGGCAGGGCAGTACTTC. This chain uses TRBV12-3 or TRBV12-4 with TRBJ2-7; 7 positions match TRBD1. V shed 3 bases and J 9 bases; nucleotides not matched to a gene: 11. CDR3 length: 14 residues.

This chain uses TRBV7-2 with TRBJ2-5; 11 bases map to TRBD2. The V and J ends lost 5 bases and 5 bases, in that order; junction bases with no gene match: 4. The CDR3 spans 14 residues. CDR1 is SGHTA and CDR2 is FQGNSA in the germline V gene. This CDR3 reads CASSARLAGETQYF. In DNA form, the CDR3 reads TGTGCCAGCAGCGCTCGACTAGCGGGGGAGACCCAGTACTTC.

This clonotype has a count of ten or more. The V call is TRBV5-8, the J call TRBJ1-6; the D is unclear. The CDR3 runs to 15 residues. V lost 2 bases, J lost 5 bases, and 11 bases lay in between. Germline assignment: CDR1 SGHTS and CDR2 YDEGEE. CDR3 coding DNA: TGTGCCAGCAGCTTCACGTGGGCGAATAATTCACCCCTCCACTTT. This gives the protein CASSFTWANNSPLHF.

The rearrangement uses TRBV7-2 and TRBJ2-3; D is possibly TRBD2 (5 bases). The V gene lost 5 bases and the J gene lost 8 bases, with 20 bases spanning the gap. The germline gives CDR1 SGHTA, CDR2 FQGNSA. This CDR3 is built from 15 residues. CDR3 coding DNA: TGTGCCAGCAGCGTGGCGGGTTGGGCGACGGCTACGCAGTATTTT. Amino acid sequence: CASSVAGWATATQYF.